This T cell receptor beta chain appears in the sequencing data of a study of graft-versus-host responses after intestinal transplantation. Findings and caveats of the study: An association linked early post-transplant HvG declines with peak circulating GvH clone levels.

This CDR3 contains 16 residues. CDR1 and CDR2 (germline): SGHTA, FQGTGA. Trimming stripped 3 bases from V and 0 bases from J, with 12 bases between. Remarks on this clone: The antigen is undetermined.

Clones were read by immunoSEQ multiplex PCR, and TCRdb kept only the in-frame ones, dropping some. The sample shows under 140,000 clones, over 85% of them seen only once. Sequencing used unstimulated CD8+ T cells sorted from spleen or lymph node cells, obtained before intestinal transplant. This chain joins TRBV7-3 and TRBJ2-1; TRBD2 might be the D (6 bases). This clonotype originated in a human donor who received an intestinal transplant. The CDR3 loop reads CASSFYNSGSYNEQFF. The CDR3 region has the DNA TGTGCCAGCAGCTTCTATAATAGCGGCTCCTACAATGAGCAGTTCTTC. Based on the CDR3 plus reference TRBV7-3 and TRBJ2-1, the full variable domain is GAGVSQTPSNKVTEKGKYVELRCDPISGHTALYWYRQSLGQGPEFLIYFQGTGAADDSGLPNDRFFAVRPEGSVSTLKIQRTERGDSAVYLCASSFYNSGSYNEQFFGPGTRLTVL.